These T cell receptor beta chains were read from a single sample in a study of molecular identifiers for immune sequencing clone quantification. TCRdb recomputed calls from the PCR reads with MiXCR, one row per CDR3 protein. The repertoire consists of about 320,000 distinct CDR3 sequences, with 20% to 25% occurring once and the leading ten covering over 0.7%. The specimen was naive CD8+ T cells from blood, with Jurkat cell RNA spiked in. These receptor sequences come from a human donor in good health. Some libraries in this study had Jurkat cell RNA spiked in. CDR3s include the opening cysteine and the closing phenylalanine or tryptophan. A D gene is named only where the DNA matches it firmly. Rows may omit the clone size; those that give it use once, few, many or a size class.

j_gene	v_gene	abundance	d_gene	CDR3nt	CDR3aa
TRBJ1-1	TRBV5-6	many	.	TGTGCCAGCAGCCCAATATATTTCAGGGGCGGCACTGAAGCTTTCTTT	CASSPIYFRGGTEAFF
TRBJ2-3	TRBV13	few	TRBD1	TGTGCCAGCAGCCTCGACAGGGACCTCACAGATACGCAGTATTTT	CASSLDRDLTDTQYF
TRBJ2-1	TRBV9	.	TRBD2	TGTGCCAGCAGCGTAGCTACGGCGGGGGGCCGGTTGAGTGAGCAGTTCTTC	CASSVATAGGRLSEQFF
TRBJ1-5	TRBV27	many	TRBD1	TGTGCCAGCAGTTCCCAGGGGGCAATTCAGCCCCAGCATTTT	CASSSQGAIQPQHF
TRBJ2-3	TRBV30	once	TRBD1	TGTGCCTGGAGTAGAGGGACAGGGGGCGTAGCAGATACGCAGTATTTT	CAWSRGTGGVADTQYF
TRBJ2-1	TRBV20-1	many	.	TGCAGTGCTAGAAACGCTGGCACCCAACCTAACAATGAGCAGTTCTTC	CSARNAGTQPNNEQFF
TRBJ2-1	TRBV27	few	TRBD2	TGTGCCAGCAGTTTTAGCGGGAGAGGTTGGGATGAGCAGTTCTTC	CASSFSGRGWDEQFF
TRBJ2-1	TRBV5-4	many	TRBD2	TGTGCCAACTCACTAGCGGGATCTCCGGATGAGCAGTTCTTC	CANSLAGSPDEQFF
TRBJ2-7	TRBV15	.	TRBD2	TGTGCCACCAGCAGAGATAGAGCGGGAGGGCCTGGGGAGCAGTACTTC	CATSRDRAGGPGEQYF
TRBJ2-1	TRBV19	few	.	TGTGCCAGTAGTATAGCCCAGACCAATGAGCAGTTCTTC	CASSIAQTNEQFF
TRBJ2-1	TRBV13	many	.	TGTGCCAGCAGCTTAGGGGCCGACTTTAATGAGCAGTTCTTC	CASSLGADFNEQFF
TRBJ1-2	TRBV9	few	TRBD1	TGTGCCAGCAGCTTCAACCGGGGCAGGGGGTTTTTAAGTGGCTACACCTTC	CASSFNRGRGFLSGYTF
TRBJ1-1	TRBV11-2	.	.	TGTGCCAGCAGCTTAGGGGCCGCCACTGAAGCTTTCTTT	CASSLGAATEAFF
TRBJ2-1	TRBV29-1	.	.	TGCAGCGTTGAAGATCCATTAGCGTCACGGTGGGTCTCCAATGAGCAGTTCTTC	CSVEDPLASRWVSNEQFF
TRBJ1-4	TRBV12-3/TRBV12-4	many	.	TGTGCCAGCAGCCCAACAGAAGTTAATGAAAAACTGTTTTTT	CASSPTEVNEKLFF
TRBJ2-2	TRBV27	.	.	TGTGCCAGCAGTCCTCAGACGGAGTGGAACACCGGGGAGCTGTTTTTT	CASSPQTEWNTGELFF
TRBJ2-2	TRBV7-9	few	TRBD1	TGTGCCAGCAGCTTAGTAAACAGGGGGCATTCGTTGAACACCGGGGAGCTGTTTTTT	CASSLVNRGHSLNTGELFF
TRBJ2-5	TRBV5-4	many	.	TGTGCCAGCAGCTTATGGTACGATGAGACCCAGTACTTC	CASSLWYDETQYF
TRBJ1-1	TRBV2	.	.	TGTGCCAGCGAGGACACCGCAAACACTGGAGCTTTCTTT	CASEDTANTGAFF
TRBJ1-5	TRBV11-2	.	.	TGTGCCAGCAGCCAGGGAGTTTGGGGTCAGCCCCAGCATTTT	CASSQGVWGQPQHF
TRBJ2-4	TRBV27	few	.	TGTGCCAGCAGTTTAGGAAGCCGGGACGGAGTAGCCAAAAACATTCAGTACTTC	CASSLGSRDGVAKNIQYF
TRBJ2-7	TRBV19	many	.	TGTGCCAGTAGTATAGTTTTCTCTACAGAAAACTACGAGCAGTACTTC	CASSIVFSTENYEQYF
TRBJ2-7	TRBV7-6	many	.	TGTGCCAGCAGCCAGGCGGAGGGCTACGAGCAGTACTTC	CASSQAEGYEQYF
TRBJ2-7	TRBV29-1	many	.	TGCAGCGTTGACGCCGGGGACGGGACCTACGAGCAGTACTTC	CSVDAGDGTYEQYF
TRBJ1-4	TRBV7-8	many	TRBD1	TGTGCCAGCAGCCCCGGACAGGCTAGTAATGAAAAACTGTTTTTT	CASSPGQASNEKLFF
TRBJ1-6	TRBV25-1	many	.	TGTGCCAGCAGTGAAAGGGAATCTAATTCACCCCTCCACTTT	CASSERESNSPLHF